This entry lists 24 T cell receptor beta chains sequenced from one sample in a study of human T cells and chemical hapten exposure. TCRdb re-analysed the RACE reads in MiXCR, keeping a single row per CDR3 protein. The table records around 42,000 distinct CDR3 sequences, under 15% of them present only once. Specified time point: pre-sensitization, week 0. Treatment in this sample: therapeutic diphenylcyclopropenone sensitization with weekly scalp DPC. Source: whole blood, taken in connection with sensitization to the hapten diphenylcyclopropenone (DPC). These receptors originate from a young woman with alopecia areata. Some clones in this sample may be carry-over from other donors' samples.

This clonotype has a count of ten or more. The CDR3 DNA reads as TGTGCCAGCTCCTGGGCGACGAACACTGAAGCTTTCTTT. This sequence encodes CASSWATNTEAFF. This chain joins TRBV28 and TRBJ1-1; D is unresolved. Trimming left V 8 bases short and J 1 base short, with 11 bases between. Germline V gives CDR1 MDHEN, CDR2 SYDVKM. CDR3 size: 13 residues.

This clonotype was detected a few times. The chain is built from TRBV7-9 and TRBJ2-2; D not certain. Germline V gives CDR1 SEHNR, CDR2 FQNEAQ (reference sequence). Trimming took 3 bases from V and 6 from J, leaving 11 bases between them. The CDR3 extends over 14 amino acids. CDR3 nucleotides: TGTGCCAGCAGCTTGGGCACTGCCTCCGGGGAGCTGTTTTTT. It translates to CASSLGTASGELFF. The whole variable domain, filled in from reference TRBV7-9 and TRBJ2-2, reads DTGVSQNPRHKITKRGQNVTFRCDPISEHNRLYWYRQTLGQGPEFLTYFQNEAQLEKSRLLSDRFSAERPKGSFSTLEIQRTEQGDSAMYLCASSLGTASGELFFGEGSRLTVL.

There are many counts of this clonotype. The chain has TRBV7-6 and TRBJ2-1; TRBD1 is a possible D gene (5 bases). Looked up from germline, CDR1 is SGHVS and CDR2 is FNYEAQ. Trimming left V 2 bases short and J 9 bases short, with 14 bases between. The CDR3 has 14 residues. The CDR3 protein is CASSLRGEVSEQFF. For the CDR3, the DNA is TGTGCCAGCAGCTTAAGGGGTGAAGTTAGTGAGCAGTTCTTC.

This chain links TRBV4-3 with TRBJ1-6, with 7 positions matching TRBD1. CDR1 and CDR2 from the germline V gene are LGHNA and YSLEER. This CDR3 is 15 amino acids long. V lost 1 base and J lost 4; bases outside the gene matches: 1. The CDR3 bases are TGCGCCAGCAGCCAAGGCAGGGGGTATAATTCACCCCTCCACTTT. As protein: CASSQGRGYNSPLHF.

Many counts were recorded for this clonotype. The chain has TRBV28 and TRBJ1-1; D is uncertain. Germline values: CDR1 MDHEN, CDR2 SYDVKM. The V and J ends lost 5 bases and 4 bases respectively, with 8 bases between them. The length of the CDR3 is 12 residues. This chain's CDR3 is CASSLHSTEAFF. The CDR3 DNA reads TGTGCCAGCAGTCTGCACTCCACTGAAGCTTTCTTT.

This clonotype was seen many times. As DNA, the CDR3 is TGTGCCAGCAATGACAGGTATTCAGATCAGCCCCAGCATTTT. This codes for CASNDRYSDQPQHF. The chain carries TRBV25-1 and TRBJ1-5; perhaps TRBD1 as D (6 bases). Trimming pared 7 bases from V and 5 bases from J, leaving 15 bases between. CDR3 length: 14 residues. The germline V gene encodes CDR1 MGHDK and CDR2 SYGVNS. Filled out from reference TRBV25-1 and TRBJ1-5, the complete variable domain reads EADIYQTPRYLVIGTGKKITLECSQTMGHDKMYWYQQDPGMELHLIHYSYGVNSTEKGDLSSESTVSRIRTEHFPLTLESARPSHTSQYLCASNDRYSDQPQHFGDGTRLSIL.

The rearrangement uses TRBV20-1 and TRBJ2-3; 11 bases fit TRBD2. The CDR3 is made up of 16 amino acids. Germline V gene sequence: CDR1 DFQATT, CDR2 SNEGSKA (reference sequence). Losses at the gene ends were 0 bases for V and 5 bases for J; bases not matched to a gene: 7. For the CDR3, the DNA is TGCAGTGCTAGAGATGCCACTAGCGGGGGAGGAGATACGCAGTATTTT. Protein product: CSARDATSGGGDTQYF.

V gene TRBV9 combines with J gene TRBJ1-5; D is ambiguous. Trimming left V 2 bases short and J 3 bases short, with 6 bases between. The CDR3 spans 13 residues. Germline V gives CDR1 SGDLS, CDR2 YYNGEE. CDR3 sequence (DNA): TGTGCCAGCAGCGTTAGCATCAATCAGCCCCAGCATTTT. Translation: CASSVSINQPQHF.

This clonotype was recorded many times. The chain employs TRBV15 and TRBJ2-7; 8 positions agree with TRBD2. CDR3 length equals 15 residues. Germline assignment: CDR1 LNHNV and CDR2 YYDKDF (reference sequence). Trimming at V came to 0 bases and at J to 2 bases, leaving 3 bases not matched to a gene. In DNA form, the CDR3 reads TGTGCCACCAGCAGAGATACTAGCGGAGCCTACGAGCAGTACTTC. As protein: CATSRDTSGAYEQYF.

This clonotype has at least ten counts. The V call is TRBV2, the J call TRBJ2-3; the D is unclear. V lost 2 bases, J lost 5 bases, and 5 bases lay in between. Germline V gene data show CDR1 as SNHLY and CDR2 as FYNNEI. This CDR3 is built from 12 residues. The CDR3 protein is CASSELGDTQYF. The CDR3 DNA reads as TGTGCCAGCAGTGAACTGGGAGATACGCAGTATTTT.

This clonotype was picked up many times. The chain links TRBV28 to TRBJ2-4; D might be TRBD2 (6 bases). The germline V gene has CDR1 MDHEN and CDR2 SYDVKM. The V end lost 3 bases, the J end lost 0 bases, and 9 bases lay between the germline ends. CDR3 length: 15 residues. The CDR3 sequence is CASSLGGTAKNIQYF. The CDR3 nucleotides read TGTGCCAGCAGTTTGGGGGGTACAGCCAAAAACATTCAGTACTTC. Variable domain in full (rest from reference TRBV28 and TRBJ2-4): DVKVTQSSRYLVKRTGEKVFLECVQDMDHENMFWYRQDPGLGLRLIYFSYDVKMKEKGDIPEGYSVSREKKERFSLILESASTNQTSMYLCASSLGGTAKNIQYFGAGTRLSVL.

This clonotype has a handful of counts. The chain's CDR3 is CAWNWGGTGELFF. CDR3 nucleotides: TGTGCCTGGAATTGGGGCGGGACCGGGGAGCTGTTTTTT. This sequence joins TRBV30 and TRBJ2-2; the D gene could be TRBD1 or TRBD2 (5 bases each). CDR1 and CDR2 from the germline V gene are GTSNPN and SVGIG (reference sequence). This CDR3 is built from 13 residues. V lost 4 bases and J lost 5, with 11 bases in between.

This clonotype was counted a few times. V gene TRBV20-1 combines with J gene TRBJ2-3; 10 bases fit TRBD2. Trimming at V came to 5 bases and at J to 8 bases, leaving 7 bases not matched to a gene. In germline, CDR1 is DFQATT, CDR2 SNEGSKA (reference sequence). This CDR3 spans 13 amino acids. In nucleotides, the CDR3 is TGCAGTGCTGGCGAGCGGGAGGGGGGTACGCAGTATTTT. Amino acid sequence: CSAGEREGGTQYF.

This clonotype was counted at least ten times. CDR3 in DNA: TGTGCCAGCAGGGGGACTAGCGGGGGCGAGCAGTTCTTC. Encoded protein: CASRGTSGGEQFF. The chain couples TRBV12-3 or TRBV12-4 to TRBJ2-1; 14 bases align to TRBD2. Trimming cost V 6 bases and J 10 bases; bases outside gene matches: 2. The CDR3 loop spans 13 amino acids.

V gene TRBV28 combines with J gene TRBJ2-7, with 10 positions matching TRBD2. Germline-derived CDR1 and CDR2 are MDHEN and SYDVKM. The CDR3 covers 14 residues. The V gene end was trimmed by 5 bases and the J gene end by 1 base; junction bases not matched to a gene: 2. The CDR3 sequence is CASSPGLASYEQYF. Here the CDR3 DNA reads TGTGCCAGCAGTCCGGGACTAGCGTCCTACGAGCAGTACTTC.

This clonotype was counted many times. The rearrangement joins TRBV6-5 to TRBJ2-2; 9 bases are shared with TRBD2. This CDR3 is built from 14 residues. The V and J ends lost 5 bases and 5 bases, in that order; junction bases with no gene match: 3. Germline CDR1 is MNHEY and CDR2 is SVGAGI. The CDR3 protein is CASSLGLATGELFF. As DNA, the CDR3 is TGTGCCAGCAGTCTCGGACTAGCGACCGGGGAGCTGTTTTTT.

This clonotype showed up many times. CDR3 in amino acids: CAISRTVKTYNEQFF. CDR3 DNA: TGTGCCATCAGTAGGACCGTTAAAACCTACAATGAGCAGTTCTTC. The chain has TRBV10-3 and TRBJ2-1; D unresolved. The CDR3 covers 15 residues. The V and J ends lost 5 bases and 2 bases respectively, with 13 bases between them. Germline lookup yields CDR1 ENHRY and CDR2 SYGVKD.

The V gene is TRBV28, the J gene TRBJ2-1, with TRBD1 matching over 9 bases. The CDR3 loop spans 15 amino acids. With V trimmed by 6 bases and J by 4 bases, 7 bases remained unmatched. The germline CDR1 and CDR2 sequences are MDHEN and SYDVKM. The CDR3 sequence is CASRSGTGSYNEQFF. CDR3 DNA sequence: TGTGCCAGCAGATCCGGGACAGGGTCGTACAATGAGCAGTTCTTC. The full variable domain, rest sourced from reference TRBV28 and TRBJ2-1, is DVKVTQSSRYLVKRTGEKVFLECVQDMDHENMFWYRQDPGLGLRLIYFSYDVKMKEKGDIPEGYSVSREKKERFSLILESASTNQTSMYLCASRSGTGSYNEQFFGPGTRLTVL.

This clonotype appeared many times. This sequence joins TRBV2 and TRBJ2-5, with 7 bases that match TRBD1. CDR3 size: 15 residues. Trimming removed 2 bases from V and 0 bases from J; junction bases left unmatched: 3. Germline assignment: CDR1 SNHLY and CDR2 FYNNEI. The CDR3 is CASSEWGQHQETQYF. The CDR3 DNA is TGTGCCAGCAGTGAATGGGGACAGCACCAAGAGACCCAGTACTTC.

In this sample, this clonotype turned up a few times. The rearrangement joins TRBV4-3 to TRBJ1-2, with D perhaps matching TRBD1 (5 bases). Trimming shortened V by 0 bases and J by 4 bases, and 15 bases separated the two germline ends. CDR1 and CDR2 (germline): LGHNA, YSLEER. The CDR3 is 16 amino acids. CDR3 loop: CASSQDVDRLFYGYTF. CDR3 nucleotide sequence: TGCGCCAGCAGCCAAGACGTTGACAGACTTTTCTATGGCTACACCTTC.

The rearrangement uses TRBV20-1 and TRBJ1-1; 10 nucleotides agree with TRBD1. This CDR3 contains 17 residues. Per the germline V gene, CDR1 is DFQATT and CDR2 is SNEGSKA (reference sequence). With 6 bases clipped from V and 4 bases from J, the junction kept 17 bases outside the gene matches. CDR3 amino acids: CSASVKGFWDRGTEAFF. The CDR3, as DNA: TGCAGTGCAAGCGTAAAGGGTTTTTGGGACAGGGGCACTGAAGCTTTCTTT.

This clonotype came up a few times. The chain joins TRBV18 to TRBJ1-5; D call uncertain. The CDR3 consists of 12 residues. Trimming pared 3 bases from V and 13 bases from J, leaving 13 bases between. CDR1 is KGHSH and CDR2 is LQKENI in the germline V gene. DNA for the CDR3: TGTGCCAGCTCACCCGGTTCACGGGTGCAGCATTTT. Protein sequence: CASSPGSRVQHF.

The V call is TRBV4-3, the J call TRBJ2-2; D is perhaps TRBD2 (6 bases). This CDR3 is 17 amino acids long. Germline CDR1 LGHNA, CDR2 YSLEER. Trimming removed 4 bases at V and 1 base at J, with 16 bases between. CDR3 residues: CASSLGGKALNTGELFF. The CDR3 DNA sequence: TGCGCCAGCAGCCTCGGGGGAAAAGCGTTGAACACCGGGGAGCTGTTTTTT.

This clonotype came up many times. The chain is built from TRBV6-2 or TRBV6-3 and TRBJ1-5, with D possibly matching TRBD1 (6 bases). Trimming took 5 bases from V and 4 from J, leaving 15 bases between them. The germline V gene has CDR1 MNHEY and CDR2 SVGEGT. The CDR3 runs 15 residues. In nucleotides, the CDR3 is TGTGCCAGCAGTCCGACAGGAGAGGGAAATCAGCCCCAGCATTTT. Protein sequence: CASSPTGEGNQPQHF.